This note documents a single T cell receptor (beta chain) sequence. This clonotype has at least ten counts. Its antigen is unknown. The input lacks base qualities; no much larger clone sits a single base away. Unique molecular identifier barcodes were built into the libraries and used for clonotype quantification. Qiagen AllPrep DNA/RNA Micro kits were used to isolate total RNA, and an Agilent TapeStation was used to check RNA quality. TCR beta libraries were constructed by 5' RACE, in which cDNA synthesis was followed by two PCR steps with TCR beta constant-region gene-specific primers. An Illumina MiSeq platform was used to sequence the TCR beta libraries. The original methods were these. MIGEC, MiXCR and VDJtools were used to process the reads. Clonotype frequency was computed as the clonotype's share of unique molecular identifiers among all unique molecular identifiers in the sample. Any TRBV gene that IMGT lists as a pseudogene or open reading frame, and is therefore nonfunctional, such as TRBV1, TRBV12-1 and TRBV21, was left out. Through fastp at Q25 and MiXCR, TCRdb rebuilt clones from the public reads, retaining in-frame beta chains. Each entry merges the rows of one CDR3 protein and shows their most common DNA and genes. TCRdb's processing, not the authors', yielded these V and J calls. The table for this sample lists 20,000 or so distinct CDR3 sequences; about 2.6% of them were counted only once. Under 35% of the sample rests with the top ten.

For approximately three days, T cells were expanded from blood mononuclear cells using either the anti-CD3 antibody OKT3 or CD3/CD28 Dynabeads. Expanded T cells were maintained in RPMI 1640 supplemented with approximately 10% fetal bovine serum, recombinant human IL-2 (roughly 93 IU/ml) and IL-7 (around 5 ng/ml). Each coculture mixed some 5 x 10^4 target cells and some 5 x 10^4 normal T cells with bispecific antibody in around 98 ul and was incubated at 37 degrees C for approximately 17 hours. Each bispecific antibody was composed of two single-chain variable fragments, which were expressed in a single-chain diabody format with a His tag. Healthy human donors supplied the effector T cells, with peripheral blood mononuclear cells isolated from leukapheresis samples using Ficoll density gradient centrifugation. The junction carries 15 bases between V and J, which are trimmed by 1 base and 2 bases respectively. The CDR3 covers 15 residues, taking in both the cysteine and the phenylalanine. The DNA shown is the 45-base CDR3, in frame from base 1. Reading the germline V gene (reference sequence) gives CDR1 DFQATT and CDR2 SNEGSKA.

The data belong to a study of beta chain bispecific antibodies for T cell cancers (dated by TCRdb to the early 2020s). Notes on the research overall: Healthy donor T cells were cocultured with T cell leukemia lines and bispecific antibodies, and TRBV sequencing of the surviving cells was then used to measure how much each TRBV family was depleted. Surface TRBV12 (TRBV12-3) was expressed by Jurkat cells, and surface TRBV5-5 was expressed by HPB-ALL cells. The paper as a whole reports these results and caveats: Every sequenced sample contained a mix of leukemia cell line cells and normal T cells, and most targeted TRBV signal came from the leukemia cells rather than from the normal T cells. Cross-reactivity of the anti-TRBV5-5 antibody with TRBV5-6 was attributed to high sequence similarity between the two genes.

Material for sequencing was healthy donor T cells cultured with leukemia cells. The receptor's source is a human donor in good health. Some clones in this sample may be carry-over from other donors' samples. This chain is built from TRBV20-1 and TRBJ2-7, with the D gene call left open. The CDR3 protein is CSARAVSVSPYEQYF. The DNA is TGCAGTGCTAGAGCGGTTTCGGTCAGCCCCTACGAGCAGTACTTC.